These 14 T cell receptor beta chains came from one sample sequenced in a study of radiotherapy plus CTLA-4 blockade in lung cancer. Assay: immunoSEQ multiplex PCR; the TCRdb copy retains only in-frame clones and omits some. The table records 75,000 to 95,000 clones, 60% to 80% of them present only once. This specimen consisted of peripheral blood, obtained from a patient treated with radiotherapy plus ipilimumab. Every receptor here comes from a human donor with non-small cell lung cancer that progressed on radiotherapy plus ipilimumab.

This chain connects TRBV5-6 to TRBJ2-1; 7 nucleotides agree with TRBD2. CDR1 is SGHDT, CDR2 YYEEEE, per germline. CDR3 size: 13 residues. The trim removed 2 bases at V and 6 bases at J, leaving 2 bases unmatched. CDR3 residues: CASSLPSGNEQFF. The DNA of the CDR3 is TGTGCCAGCAGCTTACCTAGCGGCAATGAGCAGTTCTTC.

The gene calls are TRBV10-3 and TRBJ1-2; TRBD1 is a possible D gene (6 bases). CDR3 length: 15 amino acids. V lost 0 bases, J lost 7 bases, and 15 bases lay in between. Germline V gene data show CDR1 as ENHRY and CDR2 as SYGVKD. CDR3 region: CAISESSGGAGGYTF. In nucleotides, the CDR3 is TGTGCCATCAGTGAGTCATCCGGGGGCGCGGGTGGCTACACCTTC.

The J gene is TRBJ2-5, the V gene TRBV7-2; possible D gene TRBD2, 5 bases. The DNA matches TRBJ2-7 better at its end, which makes the J call doubtful. Germline CDR1 reads SGHTA; CDR2 reads FQGNSA. The CDR3 loop spans 16 amino acids. The CDR3: CASSLVVLRADPEQYF. Written as DNA, the CDR3 is TGTGCCAGCAGCTTAGTGGTTTTAAGAGCGGATCCCGAGCAGTACTTC.

There are a few counts of this clone. The V and J genes are TRBV5-4 and TRBJ1-5; 7 nucleotides match TRBD1. CDR1 SGHNT and CDR2 YYREEE come from the germline V gene (reference sequence). The CDR3 has 14 residues. Trimming took 4 bases from V and 2 from J; bases not matched to a gene: 3. In DNA, the CDR3 is TGTGCCAGCAGCCGACAGGGCGGCAATCAGCCCCAGCATTTT. This encodes CASSRQGGNQPQHF. The full variable domain, rest sourced from reference TRBV5-4 and TRBJ1-5, is ETGVTQSPTHLIKTRGQQVTLRCSSQSGHNTVSWYQQALGQGPQFIFQYYREEENGRGNFPPRFSGLQFPNYSSELNVNALELDDSALYLCASSRQGGNQPQHFGDGTRLSIL.

The V gene is TRBV5-1, the J gene TRBJ2-1; tentatively, D is TRBD2 (6 bases). Per germline, CDR1 SGHRS and CDR2 YFSETQ. The CDR3 extends over 11 amino acids. Between the trimmed V and J ends, which lost 4 bases and 12 bases, there was a span of 11 bases. CDR3 coding DNA: TGCGCCAGCAGCACGGGACTTGGGCAGTTCTTC. Translation: CASSTGLGQFF.

This sequence joins TRBV27 and TRBJ1-1, with a tentative D call TRBD1 (5 bases). This CDR3 has 16 amino acids. The V end was cut by 0 bases, the J end by 0 bases, with 11 bases between. The germline CDR1 and CDR2 sequences are MNHEY and SMNVEV (reference sequence). For the CDR3, the DNA is TGTGCCAGCAGTTTATCGTTGGGGCGGGTGAACACTGAAGCTTTCTTT. The encoded protein is CASSLSLGRVNTEAFF.

Here the CDR3 reads CASGLPLRRIYNSPLHF. CDR3 DNA: TGTGCTAGTGGTTTGCCCTTAAGGAGAATTTATAATTCACCCCTCCACTTT. The chain carries TRBV12-5 and TRBJ1-6, with D unclear. V lost 2 bases and J lost 4, with 15 bases in between. The CDR3 is made up of 17 amino acids. Germline V gives CDR1 LGHNT, CDR2 FRNRAP.

The CDR3 DNA reads as TGCGCCAGCAGCCAAGAGGCAGGACTGAACACTGAAGCTTTCTTT. It codes for CASSQEAGLNTEAFF. The gene calls are TRBV4-3 and TRBJ1-1, with D unresolved. Trimming took 0 bases from V and 0 from J, leaving 8 bases between them. CDR3 length equals 15 residues. Germline values: CDR1 LGHNA, CDR2 YSLEER.

V is TRBV30 and J is TRBJ1-4, with TRBD1 identical over 9 bases. V lost 2 bases to trimming and J lost 6 bases; unmatched junction nucleotides: 4. CDR1 and CDR2 from the germline V gene are GTSNPN and SVGIG (reference sequence). CDR3 length equals 14 residues. The CDR3 protein is CAWSPTGGYEKLFF. The CDR3 DNA sequence: TGTGCCTGGAGTCCGACAGGGGGTTATGAAAAACTGTTTTTT.

The chain carries TRBV9 and TRBJ2-7, with D hard to call. Germline V gives CDR1 SGDLS, CDR2 YYNGEE. The CDR3 spans 13 residues. V was shortened by 0 bases and J by 3 bases, with 7 bases between the two germline ends. CDR3 sequence reads: CASSVDYSYEQYF. In DNA, the CDR3 is TGTGCCAGCAGCGTAGACTACAGCTACGAGCAGTACTTC.

V gene TRBV7-3 combines with J gene TRBJ2-7; 8 nucleotides match TRBD1. Trimming at V came to 5 bases and at J to 5 bases, leaving 5 bases not matched to a gene. There are 13 residues in the CDR3. Germline CDR1 and CDR2: SGHTA and FQGTGA. The CDR3, as DNA: TGTGCCAGCAGCCCGACAGGGGTGGACGAGCAGTACTTC. It is translated as CASSPTGVDEQYF.

J is TRBJ2-1 and V is TRBV5-4; possible D gene TRBD2, 5 bases. Trimming took off 2 bases at V and 3 bases at J, with 15 bases between the two ends. Germline loops: CDR1 SGHNT, CDR2 YYREEE (reference sequence). The CDR3 spans 16 residues. CDR3: CASSFKVVEGYNEQFF. CDR3 sequence (DNA): TGTGCCAGCAGCTTCAAGGTAGTAGAGGGCTACAATGAGCAGTTCTTC.

V and J are TRBV7-2 and TRBJ1-2; no clear D gene. Trimming stripped 4 bases from V and 3 bases from J, with 9 bases between. There are 13 residues in the CDR3. Germline CDR1 reads SGHTA; CDR2 reads FQGNSA. CDR3 in amino acids: CASSSTPDYGYTF. DNA of the CDR3: TGTGCCAGCAGCTCCACCCCGGACTATGGCTACACCTTC.

This clone turned up a few times. Written as DNA, the CDR3 is TGTGCCAGCAGCCCCACGGGGGCCAATCAGCCCCAGCATTTT. This encodes CASSPTGANQPQHF. The V and J genes are TRBV2 and TRBJ1-5; possible D gene TRBD1, 6 bases. CDR1 is SNHLY, CDR2 FYNNEI, per germline. CDR3 length equals 14 residues. V was cut by 6 bases and J by 3 bases, with 12 bases left in between. Combining the CDR3 with reference TRBV2 and TRBJ1-5 gives the whole variable domain EPEVTQTPSHQVTQMGQEVILRCVPISNHLYFYWYRQILGQKVEFLVSFYNNEISEKSEIFDDQFSVERPDGSNFTLKIRSTKLEDSAMYFCASSPTGANQPQHFGDGTRLSIL.